This section outlines one TCR beta chain sequence together with its context. Germline V gives CDR1 SQVTM, CDR2 ANQGSEA. CDR3 length: 15 residues. J was trimmed by 4 bases and V by 1 base; bases with no gene match: 9. This specimen comes from a study of CD8+CD57+ T cells in acquired aplastic anemia. Investigators profiled TCR beta VDJ and CDR3 from genomic DNA template. TCRdb ran MiXCR on the reads and lists one entry per CDR3 protein. The table records under 150,000 distinct CDR3 sequences, around two fifths of them present only once. This chain uses TRBV29-1 with TRBJ1-2; 7 nucleotides match TRBD1. The sequenced material came from sorted CD4+, CD8+, or CD8+CD57+ T cells (not recorded which) from PBMCs. The sequence was collected from a human donor in good health, serving as a control. As DNA, the CDR3 is TGCAGCGTTGAAGGAGCGCAGGGGGACGCCTATGGCTACACCTTC. Amino acid sequence: CSVEGAQGDAYGYTF.